This is a list of T cell receptor beta chains from one sample in a study of tumor-infiltrating lymphocytes in primary liver carcinoma. TCRdb re-derived calls from the multiplex PCR reads in MiXCR, one entry per CDR3 protein. The data contain 90,000 to 100,000 distinct CDR3 sequences, almost 70% of them seen just once; the ten biggest clones take up 7.5% to 10%. The sequenced material came from liver tumor tissue from sampling region 5. Receptor source: a woman in her sixties with primary liver carcinoma and hepatitis B virus infection. Each CDR3 is given with its conserved first and last residue. A D gene is named only where the DNA matches it firmly. Clone size is not always given. Where it is, it says once, few, many or a class for expanded clones.

D gene,V gene,clone size,J gene,CDR3 protein,CDR3 DNA
TRBD2,TRBV7-8,.,TRBJ2-1,CANSHPSGSLSYNEQFF,TGTGCCAACAGTCACCCTAGCGGCAGTCTCTCCTACAATGAACAGTTCTTC
.,TRBV11-2,.,TRBJ1-3,CASSVLANPSSGDTIYF,TGTGCCAGCAGCGTTCTGGCAAACCCGAGTTCTGGAGACACCATATATTTT
.,TRBV12-5,.,TRBJ1-2,CASARESASYGYTF,TGTGCTAGCGCGAGGGAGAGCGCCAGCTATGGCTACACCTTC
TRBD2,TRBV30,many,TRBJ2-3,CAWSLSGLRVDTQYF,TGTGCCTGGAGTCTATCGGGACTACGAGTGGATACGCAGTATTTT
.,TRBV29-1,.,TRBJ1-1,CTFSREVEAFF,TGCACCTTCAGCCGGGAGGTCGAAGCTTTCTTT
TRBD2,TRBV10-3,many,TRBJ2-7,CATKLNTASGNNEQYF,TGTGCCACCAAACTGAATACGGCTAGCGGGAACAACGAGCAGTACTTC
.,TRBV5-1,.,TRBJ2-1,CASGLGLANEQFF,TGCGCCAGCGGCTTGGGCCTAGCTAATGAGCAGTTCTTC
.,TRBV11-2,.,TRBJ1-2,CASSPVRDAGGRHGYTF,TGTGCCAGCAGTCCAGTTCGAGATGCGGGAGGAAGGCATGGCTACACCTTC
.,TRBV29-1,many,TRBJ2-1,CSVEGGAYNEQFF,TGCAGCGTTGAAGGGGGCGCCTACAATGAGCAGTTCTTC
TRBD1,TRBV5-1,once,TRBJ2-2,CASSWTGNVDGAGELFF,TGCGCCAGCAGCTGGACAGGGAACGTTGATGGCGCCGGGGAGCTGTTTTTT
.,TRBV10-3,once,TRBJ2-1,CAISPFGEINGQFF,TGTGCCATCAGCCCCTTTGGGGAAATAAATGGGCAGTTCTTC
.,TRBV30,few,TRBJ2-7,CAWSVGGPYEQYF,TGTGCCTGGAGTGTAGGGGGGCCCTACGAGCAGTACTTC
.,TRBV30,many,TRBJ2-3,CAWSTRTDTQYF,TGTGCCTGGAGTACCCGCACAGATACGCAGTATTTT
TRBD1,TRBV4-1,.,TRBJ2-3,CASGQKKGADTHYF,TGCGCCAGCGGCCAGAAGAAGGGGGCGGATACGCACTATTTT
TRBD2,TRBV5-6,once,TRBJ2-2,CASSQRTSRVGELFF,TGTGCCAGTAGCCAAAGGACTAGCCGGGTCGGGGAGCTGTTTTTT
.,TRBV4-1,.,TRBJ1-1,CARSQSPGVDTEAFF,TGCGCCCGCAGCCAAAGCCCAGGAGTAGACACTGAAGCTTTCTTT
TRBD2,TRBV6-1,many,TRBJ2-7,CASSPRTSDSYEQYF,TGTGCCAGCAGTCCCCGGACTAGCGACTCCTACGAGCAGTACTTC
TRBD2,TRBV5-1,.,TRBJ2-3,CASSPGTSGFTDTQYF,TGCGCCAGCAGCCCCGGGACTAGCGGCTTCACAGATACGCAGTATTTT
.,TRBV11-2,.,TRBJ2-5,CASNSFIQETQYF,TGTGCCAGCAACTCGTTTATCCAAGAGACCCAGTACTTC
TRBD1,TRBV5-1,few,TRBJ2-5,CASSLVGQGGTETQYF,TGCGCCAGCAGCTTGGTGGGACAGGGGGGGACAGAGACCCAGTACTTC
.,TRBV4-1,.,TRBJ2-7,CASTQVSGDEHYF,TGCGCCAGCACCCAAGTTTCAGGCGACGAGCACTACTTC
.,TRBV4-1,.,TRBJ1-6,CARSQRWTDNSLLHF,TGCGCCCGCAGCCAAAGGTGGACGGATAATTCACTCCTCCACTTT
TRBD1,TRBV4-1,.,TRBJ1-4,CASSPSGAGGEKLFF,TGCGCCAGCAGCCCTTCGGGGGCAGGGGGTGAAAAACTATTTTTT
TRBD2,TRBV6-6,.,TRBJ2-6,CASTRTSGRAAISGANVLTF,TGTGCCAGCACAAGGACTAGCGGGAGGGCCGCCATCTCTGGGGCCAACGTCCTGACTTTC
.,TRBV5-1,.,TRBJ2-3,CVSSLGRTSPADTQYF,TGCGTCAGCAGCTTGGGGCGGACCTCACCCGCAGATACGCAGTATTTT
.,TRBV11-2,.,TRBJ2-5,CASSLRLVRRETQYF,TGCGCCAGCAGCTTACGACTAGTACGGCGAGAGACCCAGTACTTC
.,TRBV6-5,many,TRBJ2-7,CASSQDSPRGEQYF,TGTGCCAGCAGCCAGGACTCCCCCCGAGGCGAGCAGTACTTC
.,TRBV28,.,TRBJ2-2,CASSFRNRVTGELFF,TGTGCCAGCAGTTTCCGCAACAGGGTCACCGGGGAGCTGTTTTTT
.,TRBV28,.,TRBJ2-5,CASSFLQETQYF,TGTGCCAGCAGTTTTCTCCAAGAGACCCAGTACTTC
TRBD2,TRBV11-2,.,TRBJ2-2,CANGFRLAGDAGELFF,TGTGCCAACGGTTTCCGACTAGCGGGAGATGCGGGGGAGCTGTTTTTT
TRBD2,TRBV5-8,once,TRBJ2-5,CASSLGLAGEMQTQYF,TGTGCCAGTAGCTTGGGACTAGCGGGAGAGATGCAGACCCAGTACTTC
.,TRBV11-2,.,TRBJ1-4,CASSYRGLGGGKLFF,TGTGCCAGCAGTTACCGTGGTTTGGGTGGGGGAAAACTGTTTTTT